This TCR beta chain originates from a study of Graves' ophthalmopathy and Graves' hyperthyroidism. Overall study context: Pretreatment peripheral blood was obtained at initial diagnosis.

Hyperthyroidism patients, aged 18 to 65, were newly diagnosed, under 2 months' duration. No donor had other autoimmune disease, uncontrolled infection, pregnancy or lactation. V was clipped by 2 bases and J by 0 bases, with 14 bases between them. CDR1 is DFQATT, CDR2 SNEGSKA, per germline (reference sequence). This CDR3 contains 15 residues. General study points: Also, most clonotypes expanded in the thyroid above 0.001 frequency appeared in blood.

For this clonotype: Antigen unknown.

The sequenced template was RNA, covering the TCR beta CDR3 region. Second-round multiplex PCR came after a first-round RT-PCR that employed HTBI primers. TCRdb re-analysed the multiplex PCR reads in MiXCR, keeping a single row per CDR3 protein. The table has hundreds of thousands of distinct CDR3 sequences, over 20% seen once. The gene calls are TRBV20-1 and TRBJ2-7, with TRBD2 as a possible D gene (6 bases). The sequencing input was peripheral blood. This clonotype was sampled from a woman younger than 35 with stable Graves' hyperthyroidism. Some clones in this sample may be carry-over from other donors' samples. The CDR3 spells CSARLQGSGSYEQYF. DNA for the CDR3: TGCAGTGCTAGATTACAAGGTAGCGGCTCCTACGAGCAGTACTTC.